Given below is one T cell receptor (beta chain) in context. What it binds is not known. The record originates from a study of graft-versus-host responses after intestinal transplantation. Repertoires were generated with immunoSEQ multiplex PCR, while TCRdb's copy carries only in-frame clones and drops some. The sample lists approximately 130,000 clones, about 92% occurring once. The CDR3 is 17 amino acids. Trimming removed 3 bases at V and 3 bases at J, with 20 bases between. Looked up from germline, CDR1 is MGHRA and CDR2 is YSYEKL. The receptor was derived from a human donor who received an intestinal transplant. The sample here was unstimulated CD4+ T cells sorted from spleen or lymph node cells, taken before intestinal transplant. This chain joins TRBV4-1 and TRBJ1-1; D might be TRBD1 (6 bases). The CDR3: CASSQYPGQGAYTEAFF. The CDR3 DNA sequence: TGCGCCAGCAGCCAGTATCCGGGACAAGGGGCTTACACTGAAGCTTTCTTT.